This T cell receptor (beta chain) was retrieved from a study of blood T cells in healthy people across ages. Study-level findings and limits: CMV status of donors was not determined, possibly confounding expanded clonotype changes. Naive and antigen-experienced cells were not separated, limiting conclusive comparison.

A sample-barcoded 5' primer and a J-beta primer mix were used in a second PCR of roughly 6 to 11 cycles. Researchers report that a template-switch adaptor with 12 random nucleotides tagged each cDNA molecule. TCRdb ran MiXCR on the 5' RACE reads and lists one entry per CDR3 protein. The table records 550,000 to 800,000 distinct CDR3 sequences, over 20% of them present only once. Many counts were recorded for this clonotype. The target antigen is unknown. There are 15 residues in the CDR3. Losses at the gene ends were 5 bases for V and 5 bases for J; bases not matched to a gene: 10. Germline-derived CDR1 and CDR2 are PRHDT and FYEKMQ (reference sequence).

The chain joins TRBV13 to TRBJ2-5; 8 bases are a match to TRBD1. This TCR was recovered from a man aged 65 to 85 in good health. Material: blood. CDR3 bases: TGTGCCAGCAGCCTCGGACAGGGAGAGCAGGAGACCCAGTACTTC. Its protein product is CASSLGQGEQETQYF.